This entry describes one TCR beta chain. Its antigen is as yet unknown. Compared with germline, one end of the junction differs, possibly owing to a read error. Naive CD8 libraries used about 20,000 to 1,000,000 sorted cells and 10%, 30% or 50% RNA. A CD8+CD4-CCR7+CD45RA+ gate was used to sort naive CD8 T cells. This CDR3 has 18 residues. Germline CDR1 reads LGHNA; CDR2 reads YSLEER. TCRdb re-analysed the PCR reads in MiXCR, keeping a single row per CDR3 protein. In the table there are 80,000 to 100,000 distinct CDR3 sequences, approximately 25% of which are singletons. The data are from a study of molecular identifiers for immune sequencing clone quantification. The wider study: Replicate RNA came from roughly 18,000 or 92,000 naive CD8 cells and was split five ways, and four parts were sequenced.

Study-level points and caveats: Under 1% of molecules in naive cells, but over 97% of effector molecules, belonged to clones above 20 RNA copies.

The chain is built from TRBV4-3 and TRBJ2-3, with D perhaps TRBD1 or TRBD2 (5 bases each). Sequencing was carried out using naive CD8+ T cells from blood, with Jurkat cell RNA spiked in. Documented subset: FACS-sorted CD8+CD4-CCR7+CD45RA+ naive T cells. The clonotype was recovered from a human donor in good health. Some libraries in this study had Jurkat cell RNA spiked in. The CDR3 DNA reads TGCGCCCGCCGCCCCGCCCGCCTCGCGGGCGGTGGGGCCGCTCCGCCGTCTTTT. Translation gives CARRPARLAGGGAAPPSF.